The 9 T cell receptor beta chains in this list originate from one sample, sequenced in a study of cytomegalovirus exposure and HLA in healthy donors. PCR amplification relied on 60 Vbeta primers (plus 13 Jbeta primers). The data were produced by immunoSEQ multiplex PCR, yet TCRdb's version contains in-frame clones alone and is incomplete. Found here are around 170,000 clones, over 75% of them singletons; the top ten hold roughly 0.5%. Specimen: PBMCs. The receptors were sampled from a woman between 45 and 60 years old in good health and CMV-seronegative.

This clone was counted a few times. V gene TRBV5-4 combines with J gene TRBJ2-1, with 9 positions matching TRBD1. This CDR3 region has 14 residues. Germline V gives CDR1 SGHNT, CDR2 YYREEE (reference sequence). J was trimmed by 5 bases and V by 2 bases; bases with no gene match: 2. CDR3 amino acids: CASSLQGAHNEQFF. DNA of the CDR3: TGTGCCAGCAGCTTACAGGGGGCCCACAATGAGCAGTTCTTC.

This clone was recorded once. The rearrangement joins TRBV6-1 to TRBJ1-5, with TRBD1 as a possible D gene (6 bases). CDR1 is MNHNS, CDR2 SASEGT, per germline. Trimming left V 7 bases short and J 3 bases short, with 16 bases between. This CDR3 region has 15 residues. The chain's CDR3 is CASIGSGAYNQPQHF. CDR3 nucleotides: TGTGCCAGCATAGGGTCAGGGGCCTACAATCAGCCCCAGCATTTT.

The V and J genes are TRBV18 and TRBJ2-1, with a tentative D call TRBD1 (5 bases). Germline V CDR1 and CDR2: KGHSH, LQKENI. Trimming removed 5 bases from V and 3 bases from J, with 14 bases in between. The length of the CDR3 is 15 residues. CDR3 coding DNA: TGTGCCAGCTCATCACTGAAGACAGACTACAATGAGCAGTTCTTC. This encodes CASSSLKTDYNEQFF.

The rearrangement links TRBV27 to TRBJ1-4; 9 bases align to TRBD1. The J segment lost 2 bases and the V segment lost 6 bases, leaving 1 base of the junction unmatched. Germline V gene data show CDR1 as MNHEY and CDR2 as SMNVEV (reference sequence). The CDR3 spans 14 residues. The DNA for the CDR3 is TGTGCCAGCAGGACAGGGGGTACTAATGAAAAACTGTTTTTT. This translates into CASRTGGTNEKLFF.

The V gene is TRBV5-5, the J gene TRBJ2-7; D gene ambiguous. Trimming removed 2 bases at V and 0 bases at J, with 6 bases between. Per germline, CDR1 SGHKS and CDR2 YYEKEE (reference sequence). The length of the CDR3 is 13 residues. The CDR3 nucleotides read TGTGCCAGCAGCTTAACGAGCTCCTACGAGCAGTACTTC. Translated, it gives CASSLTSSYEQYF.

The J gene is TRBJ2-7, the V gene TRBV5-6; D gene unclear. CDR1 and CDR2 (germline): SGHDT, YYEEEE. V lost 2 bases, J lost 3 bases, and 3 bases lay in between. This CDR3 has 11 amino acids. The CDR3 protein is CASSFGYEQYF. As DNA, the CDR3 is TGTGCCAGCAGCTTCGGCTACGAGCAGTACTTC. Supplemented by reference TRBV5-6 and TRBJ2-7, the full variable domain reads DAGVTQSPTHLIKTRGQQVTLRCSPKSGHDTVSWYQQALGQGPQFIFQYYEEEERQRGNFPDRFSGHQFPNYSSELNVNALLLGDSALYLCASSFGYEQYFGPGTRLTVT.

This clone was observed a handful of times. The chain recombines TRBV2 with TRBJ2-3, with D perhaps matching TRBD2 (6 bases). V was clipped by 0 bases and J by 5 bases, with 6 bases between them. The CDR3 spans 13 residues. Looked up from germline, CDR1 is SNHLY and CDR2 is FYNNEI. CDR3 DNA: TGTGCCAGCAGTGAAGCGCGGGGAGATACGCAGTATTTT. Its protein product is CASSEARGDTQYF.

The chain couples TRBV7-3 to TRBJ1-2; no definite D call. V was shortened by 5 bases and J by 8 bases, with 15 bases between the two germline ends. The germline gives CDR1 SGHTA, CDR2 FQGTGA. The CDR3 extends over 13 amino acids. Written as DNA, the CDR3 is TGTGCCAGCAGCCAGCGGAGGGATGGGGGCTACACCTTC. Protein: CASSQRRDGGYTF.

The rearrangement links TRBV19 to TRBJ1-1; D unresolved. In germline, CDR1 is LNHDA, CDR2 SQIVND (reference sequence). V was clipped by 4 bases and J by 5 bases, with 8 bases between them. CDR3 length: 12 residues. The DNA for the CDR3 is TGTGCCAGTAGTACGACTTGGACTGAAGCTTTCTTT. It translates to CASSTTWTEAFF.